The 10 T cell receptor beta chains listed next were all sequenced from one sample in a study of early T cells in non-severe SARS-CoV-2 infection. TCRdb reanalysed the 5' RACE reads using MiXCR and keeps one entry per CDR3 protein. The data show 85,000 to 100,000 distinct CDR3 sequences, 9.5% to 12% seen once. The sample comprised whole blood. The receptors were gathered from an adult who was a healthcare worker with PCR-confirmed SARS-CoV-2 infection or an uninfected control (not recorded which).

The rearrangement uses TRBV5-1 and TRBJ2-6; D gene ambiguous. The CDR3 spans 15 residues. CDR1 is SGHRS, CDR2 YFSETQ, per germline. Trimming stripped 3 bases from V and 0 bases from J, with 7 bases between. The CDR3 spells CASSSRPSGANVLTF. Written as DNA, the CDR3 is TGCGCCAGCAGCTCTCGCCCCTCTGGGGCCAACGTCCTGACTTTC.

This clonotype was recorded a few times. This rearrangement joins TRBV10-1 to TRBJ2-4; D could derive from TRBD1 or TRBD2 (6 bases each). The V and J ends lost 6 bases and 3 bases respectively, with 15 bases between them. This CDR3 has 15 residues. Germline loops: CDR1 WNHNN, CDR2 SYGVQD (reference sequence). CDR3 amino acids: CASSHGGIDKNIQYF. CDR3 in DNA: TGCGCCAGCAGCCACGGGGGCATCGACAAAAACATTCAGTACTTC.

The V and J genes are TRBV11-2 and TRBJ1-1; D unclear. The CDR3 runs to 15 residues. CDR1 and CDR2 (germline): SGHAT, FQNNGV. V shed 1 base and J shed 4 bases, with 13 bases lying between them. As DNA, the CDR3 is TGTGCCAGCAGCTTAGCCGGCAGGTCACCCACTGAAGCTTTCTTT. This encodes CASSLAGRSPTEAFF.

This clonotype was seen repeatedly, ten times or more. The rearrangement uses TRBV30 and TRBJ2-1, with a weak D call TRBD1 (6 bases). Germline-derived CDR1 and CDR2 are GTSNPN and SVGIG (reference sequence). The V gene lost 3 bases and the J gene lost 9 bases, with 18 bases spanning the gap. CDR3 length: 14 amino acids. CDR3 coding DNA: TGTGCCTGGAGATCGGCAGGGGTGGGCGGTGAGCAGTTCTTC. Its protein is CAWRSAGVGGEQFF.

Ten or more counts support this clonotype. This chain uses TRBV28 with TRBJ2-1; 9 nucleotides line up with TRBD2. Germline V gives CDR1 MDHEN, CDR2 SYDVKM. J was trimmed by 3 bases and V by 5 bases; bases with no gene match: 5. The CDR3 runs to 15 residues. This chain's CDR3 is CASSARTSVYNEQFF. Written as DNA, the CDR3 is TGTGCCAGCAGTGCGCGGACTAGCGTCTACAATGAGCAGTTCTTC.

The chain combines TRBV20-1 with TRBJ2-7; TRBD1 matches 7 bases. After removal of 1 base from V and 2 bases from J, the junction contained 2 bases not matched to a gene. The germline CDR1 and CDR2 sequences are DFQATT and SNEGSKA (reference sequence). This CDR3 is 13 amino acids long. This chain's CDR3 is CSARVDRPYEQYF. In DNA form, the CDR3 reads TGCAGTGCTAGAGTGGACAGGCCCTACGAGCAGTACTTC.

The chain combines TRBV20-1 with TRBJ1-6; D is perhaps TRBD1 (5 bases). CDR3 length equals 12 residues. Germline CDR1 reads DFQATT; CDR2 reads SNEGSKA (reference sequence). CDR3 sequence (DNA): TGCAGCGTGGGGGACGGTAATTCACCCCTCCACTTT. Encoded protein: CSVGDGNSPLHF.

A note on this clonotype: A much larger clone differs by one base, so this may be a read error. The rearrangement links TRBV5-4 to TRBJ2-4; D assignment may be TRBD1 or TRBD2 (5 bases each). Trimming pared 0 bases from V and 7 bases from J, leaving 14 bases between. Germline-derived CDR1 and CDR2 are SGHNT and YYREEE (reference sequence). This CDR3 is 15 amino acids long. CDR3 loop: CASSLVTSGTNIQYF. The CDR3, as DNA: TGTGCCAGCAGCTTGGTCACTAGTGGGACGAACATTCAGTACTTC.

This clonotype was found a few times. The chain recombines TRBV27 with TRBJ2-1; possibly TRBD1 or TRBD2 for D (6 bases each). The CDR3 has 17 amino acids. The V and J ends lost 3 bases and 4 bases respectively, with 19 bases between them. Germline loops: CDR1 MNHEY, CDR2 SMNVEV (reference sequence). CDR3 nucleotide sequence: TGTGCCAGCAGTTTGCTAGCGACAGGAGACCCGTACAATGAGCAGTTCTTC. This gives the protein CASSLLATGDPYNEQFF.

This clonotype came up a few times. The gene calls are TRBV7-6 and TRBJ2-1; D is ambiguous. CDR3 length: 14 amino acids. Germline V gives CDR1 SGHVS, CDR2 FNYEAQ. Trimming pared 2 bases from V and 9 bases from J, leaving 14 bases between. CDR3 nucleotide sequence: TGTGCCAGCAGCTTACGGACCAACACCGGTGAGCAGTTCTTC. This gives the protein CASSLRTNTGEQFF.